This T cell receptor (beta chain) appears in the sequencing data of a study of human T cells and chemical hapten exposure. Blood, whole and unfractionated, served as the source for total RNA extraction. Unique molecular identifiers were affixed to discrete cDNA molecules within the library. MiXCR was run by TCRdb on the 5' RACE reads, yielding one entry per CDR3 protein. This table has more than 75,000 distinct CDR3 sequences, more than 15% appearing once. Germline lookup yields CDR1 DFQATT and CDR2 SNEGSKA (reference sequence). The length of the CDR3 is 15 residues. J lost 4 bases, V lost 4 bases, and 5 bases had no gene match.

V gene TRBV20-1 combines with J gene TRBJ2-1; TRBD2 aligns across 12 bases. The TCR comes from a female donor in good health. In DNA, the CDR3 is TGCAGTGCTAAAGGACTAGCGGGGCCTTACAATGAGCAGTTCTTC. This codes for CSAKGLAGPYNEQFF.